This is a list of T cell receptor beta chains from one sample in a study of T cell repertoires in cytomegalovirus infection. MiXCR was run by TCRdb on the reads, yielding one entry per CDR3 protein. This sample has about 300,000 distinct CDR3 sequences; 9.6% occur once, and the top ten carry around 2.4%. Sequenced sample: PBMCs. The source is a human donor in good health (CMV status not recorded). Some clones in this sample may be carry-over from other donors' samples. Each CDR3 is given with its conserved first and last residue. The D gene is left open where the match is weak. Rows give clone size only sometimes, using once, few, many, or a class for an expanded clone.

clone_size d_call j_call v_call cdr3_aa cdr3_nt
few NA TRBJ1-2 TRBV3-1 CASSQVSHYGYTF TGTGCCAGCAGCCAAGTATCGCACTATGGCTACACCTTC
many NA TRBJ1-5 TRBV28 CASSFSSRDSNQPQHF TGTGCCAGCAGTTTCTCGAGCAGGGATAGCAATCAGCCCCAGCATTTT
many NA TRBJ2-1 TRBV11-1 CASSVPGSNEQFF TGTGCCAGCAGCGTTCCCGGCAGCAATGAGCAGTTCTTC
many TRBD1 TRBJ1-4 TRBV20-1 CSARPTGLANEKLFF TGCAGTGCTAGGCCGACAGGGTTGGCTAATGAAAAACTGTTTTTT
NA NA TRBJ2-3 TRBV28 CASEGRGGPGTDTQYF TGTGCCAGCGAAGGCAGAGGGGGGCCGGGGACAGATACGCAGTATTTT
NA NA TRBJ2-1 TRBV7-4 CASSLETAWNEQFF TGTGCCAGCAGCTTAGAGACCGCCTGGAATGAGCAGTTCTTC
few NA TRBJ1-1 TRBV20-1 CSAFSNTEAFF TGCAGTGCTTTTAGTAATACTGAAGCTTTCTTT
many TRBD2 TRBJ2-2 TRBV2 CASRNSGETGELFF TGTGCCAGCAGGAATAGCGGGGAGACCGGGGAGCTGTTTTTT
many TRBD1 TRBJ1-5 TRBV5-6 CASSFTGDSNQPQHF TGTGCCAGCAGCTTCACAGGGGATAGCAATCAGCCCCAGCATTTT
NA NA TRBJ1-1 TRBV2 CASSEAMNTEAFF TGTGCCAGCAGTGAAGCCATGAACACTGAAGCTTTCTTT
many TRBD2 TRBJ2-5 TRBV20-1 CSASKIRLAGGQETQYF TGCAGTGCTAGCAAAATCAGACTAGCGGGGGGTCAAGAGACCCAGTACTTC
many TRBD1 TRBJ2-1 TRBV2 CASRGQRGQGYNEQFF TGTGCCAGCAGAGGTCAAAGGGGGCAAGGCTACAATGAGCAGTTCTTC
NA NA TRBJ1-2 TRBV29-1 CSATDGTF TGCAGCGCGACGGACGGCACCTTC
NA NA TRBJ1-2 TRBV28 CASSLWDGDGYTF TGTGCCAGCAGTTTATGGGATGGGGATGGCTACACCTTC
many NA TRBJ1-6 TRBV7-9 CASSFYSLNSPLHF TGTGCCAGCAGCTTTTACTCCCTCAATTCACCCCTCCACTTT
few NA TRBJ1-1 TRBV2 CASRDLNTEAFF TGTGCCAGCAGGGATTTAAACACTGAAGCTTTCTTT
many NA TRBJ1-5 TRBV10-3 CAISDGDTFNQPQHF TGTGCCATCAGTGATGGGGACACATTCAATCAGCCCCAGCATTTT
few TRBD1 TRBJ1-1 TRBV5-6 CASSLDRGKAFF TGTGCCAGCAGCTTGGACAGGGGAAAAGCTTTCTTT
many TRBD1 TRBJ1-1 TRBV20-1 CSASDGQGAFF TGCAGTGCTAGCGATGGACAGGGGGCTTTCTTT
many NA TRBJ1-4 TRBV12-5 CASGLDEIRGEKLFF TGTGCTAGTGGTTTGGATGAGATAAGGGGTGAAAAACTGTTTTTT
many NA TRBJ1-2 TRBV6-5 CASSYSIRGAYGYTF TGTGCCAGCAGTTACTCGATAAGGGGGGCCTATGGCTACACCTTC
many NA TRBJ2-5 TRBV6-2/TRBV6-3 CASSPTWARETQYF TGTGCCAGCAGTCCAACGTGGGCCCGTGAGACCCAGTACTTC
many NA TRBJ2-2 TRBV7-6 CASSLSWRLTGNTGELFF TGTGCCAGCAGCTTAAGTTGGAGATTGACAGGGAACACCGGGGAGCTGTTTTTT
many TRBD2 TRBJ2-2 TRBV4-2 CASSQRARGTSGGNTGELFF TGTGCCAGCAGCCAGAGGGCCCGGGGGACTAGCGGGGGGAACACCGGGGAGCTGTTTTTT
many TRBD2 TRBJ2-5 TRBV11-3 CASSRSGPKQETQYF TGTGCCAGCAGTCGTAGCGGGCCAAAACAAGAGACCCAGTACTTC
many TRBD2 TRBJ2-5 TRBV25-1 CASANYGTSGGAERETQYF TGTGCCAGCGCAAATTACGGGACTAGCGGGGGAGCCGAGAGGGAGACCCAGTACTTC
many TRBD1 TRBJ1-4 TRBV28 CASTQGGDEKLFF TGTGCCAGCACCCAAGGGGGCGACGAAAAACTGTTTTTT
many NA TRBJ1-2 TRBV7-2 CASSLWGSGDANYGYTF TGTGCCAGCAGCTTGTGGGGCAGTGGGGACGCTAACTATGGCTACACCTTC
many TRBD2 TRBJ2-5 TRBV28 CASRPSGEETQYF TGTGCCAGCAGACCGAGCGGGGAAGAGACCCAGTACTTC